What follows describes a single TCR beta chain. Its ends do not fully match the called genes, so a read error is possible. This CDR3 has 12 amino acids. Germline assignment: CDR1 MNHNS and CDR2 SASEGT. In the original analysis: Amplification of reference gene primers was used by the study to estimate nucleated cell counts. Libraries were prepared by immunoSEQ multiplex PCR; TCRdb keeps only in-frame clonotypes and omits some of them. D and trimming were read from the DNA, whereas the V and J calls and clone size are those reported in that table. Among about 88,000 clones, around 87% were seen once, and the ten largest hold around 14%. The entry originates in a study of blood T cell repertoires in COVID-19. Study-wide context: Samples of COVID-19 (acute and convalescent) were obtained from the United States, Italy and Spain. Sample material is recorded as cDNA or gDNA derived from T cells, B-cell-depleted T cells, or PBMCs.

The sequence was collected from a male donor with acute or convalescent COVID-19. The chain carries TRBV6-1 and TRBJ2-1; 9 bases fit TRBD1. Sequences were obtained from peripheral blood. CDR3 sequence (DNA): TGTGCCAGCAGTGAAAAGACAGGGGGTGAAGTCTTC. It codes for CASSEKTGGEVF.